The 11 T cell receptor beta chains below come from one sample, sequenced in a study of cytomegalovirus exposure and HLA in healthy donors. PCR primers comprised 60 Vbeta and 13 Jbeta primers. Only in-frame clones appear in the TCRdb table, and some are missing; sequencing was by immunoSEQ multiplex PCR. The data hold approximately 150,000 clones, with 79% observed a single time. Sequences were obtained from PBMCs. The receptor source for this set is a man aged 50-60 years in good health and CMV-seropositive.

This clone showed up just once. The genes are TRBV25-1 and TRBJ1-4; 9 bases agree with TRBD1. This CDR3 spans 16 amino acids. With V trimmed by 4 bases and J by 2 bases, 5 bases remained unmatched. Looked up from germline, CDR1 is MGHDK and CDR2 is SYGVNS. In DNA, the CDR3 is TGTGCCAGCAGTGCTTCGACAGGGGGGACTAATGAAAAACTGTTTTTT. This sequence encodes CASSASTGGTNEKLFF.

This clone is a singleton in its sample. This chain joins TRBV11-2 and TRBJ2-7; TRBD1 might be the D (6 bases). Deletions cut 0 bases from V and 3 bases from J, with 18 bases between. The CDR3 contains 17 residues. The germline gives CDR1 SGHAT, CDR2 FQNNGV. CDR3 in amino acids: CASSLDQRTGRIYEQYF. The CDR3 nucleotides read TGTGCCAGCAGCTTAGATCAGCGAACAGGGCGGATCTACGAGCAGTACTTC.

The CDR3 DNA reads as TGTGCCACAAGACCCGTCGGGGCGGGGGGCTACACCTTC. Its translation: CATRPVGAGGYTF. This chain connects TRBV6-6 to TRBJ1-2; D is possibly TRBD1 (5 bases). V lost 10 bases, J lost 8 bases, and 20 bases lay in between. CDR1 and CDR2 (germline): MNHNY, SVGAGI (reference sequence). This CDR3 region has 13 residues.

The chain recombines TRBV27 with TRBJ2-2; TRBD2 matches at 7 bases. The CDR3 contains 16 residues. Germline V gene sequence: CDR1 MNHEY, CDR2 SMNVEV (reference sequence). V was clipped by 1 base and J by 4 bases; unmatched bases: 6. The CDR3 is CASSLWAGVGTGELFF. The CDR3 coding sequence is TGTGCCAGCAGTTTATGGGCGGGAGTTGGCACCGGGGAGCTGTTTTTT.

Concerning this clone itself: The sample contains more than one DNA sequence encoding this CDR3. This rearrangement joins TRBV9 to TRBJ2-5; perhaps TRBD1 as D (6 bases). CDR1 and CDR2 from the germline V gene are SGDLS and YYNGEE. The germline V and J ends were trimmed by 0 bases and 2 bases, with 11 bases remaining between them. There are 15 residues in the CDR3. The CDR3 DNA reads TGTGCCAGCAGCGTAGGGACAGCGTATCAAGAGACCCAGTACTTC. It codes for CASSVGTAYQETQYF.

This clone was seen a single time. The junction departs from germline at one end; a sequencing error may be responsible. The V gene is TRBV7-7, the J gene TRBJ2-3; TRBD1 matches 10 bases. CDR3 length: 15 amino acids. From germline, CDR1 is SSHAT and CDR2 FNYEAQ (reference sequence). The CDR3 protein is CASSLGTGDSNTQYF. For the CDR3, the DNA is TGTGCTAGCAGCTTGGGGACAGGGGACTCAAATACGCAGTATTTT. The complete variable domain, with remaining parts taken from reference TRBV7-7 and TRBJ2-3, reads GAGVSQSPRYKVTKRGQDVTLRCDPISSHATLYWYQQALGQGPEFLTYFNYEAQPDKSGLPSDRFSAERPEGSISTLTIQRTEQRDSAMYRCASSLGTGDSNTQYFGPGTRLTVL.

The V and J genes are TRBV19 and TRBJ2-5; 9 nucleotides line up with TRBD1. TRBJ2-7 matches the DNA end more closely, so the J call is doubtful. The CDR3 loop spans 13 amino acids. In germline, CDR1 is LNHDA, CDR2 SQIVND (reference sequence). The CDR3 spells CASTGTGSYEQYF. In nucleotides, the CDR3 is TGTGCCAGTACCGGGACAGGGTCCTACGAGCAGTACTTC.

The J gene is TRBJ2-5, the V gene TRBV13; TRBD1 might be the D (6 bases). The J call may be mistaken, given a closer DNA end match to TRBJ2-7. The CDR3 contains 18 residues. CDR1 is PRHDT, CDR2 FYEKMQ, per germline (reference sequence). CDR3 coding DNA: TGTGCCAGCAGCTTAGGTATCGGTAGGGGGTCAAGCTCCTACGAGCAGTACTTC. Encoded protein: CASSLGIGRGSSSYEQYF.

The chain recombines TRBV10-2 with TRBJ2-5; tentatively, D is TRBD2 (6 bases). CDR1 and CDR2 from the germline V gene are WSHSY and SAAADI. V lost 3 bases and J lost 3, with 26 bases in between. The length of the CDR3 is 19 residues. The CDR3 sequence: CASSDSPGSSGASEETQYF. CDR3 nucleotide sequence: TGCGCCAGCAGTGATTCCCCCGGGTCCTCGGGAGCGTCTGAAGAGACCCAGTACTTC.

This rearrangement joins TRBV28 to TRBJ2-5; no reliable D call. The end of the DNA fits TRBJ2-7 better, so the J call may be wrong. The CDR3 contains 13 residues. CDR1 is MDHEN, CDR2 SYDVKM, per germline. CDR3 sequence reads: CASSLPGSYEQYF. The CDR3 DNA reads TGTGCCAGCAGTTTACCGGGTTCCTACGAGCAGTACTTC.

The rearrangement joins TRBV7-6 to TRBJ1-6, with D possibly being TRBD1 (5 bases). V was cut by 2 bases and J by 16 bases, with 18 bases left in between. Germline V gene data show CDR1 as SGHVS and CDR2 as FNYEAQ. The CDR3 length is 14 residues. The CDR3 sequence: CASSLNRGRGELHF. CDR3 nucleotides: TGTGCCAGCAGCTTAAATAGGGGAAGGGGTGAGCTCCACTTT.